Many counts were recorded for the clone carrying this T cell receptor (beta chain). Its antigen remains unidentified. Time point in this sample: patch test 1, 2 weeks after DPC sensitization. Described treatment: therapeutic diphenylcyclopropenone sensitization with weekly scalp DPC. This sample was taken from a study of human T cells and chemical hapten exposure. TCRdb processed the RACE reads anew with MiXCR; each CDR3 protein has one entry. This table holds about 380,000 distinct CDR3 sequences, nearly 5% found once. The germline V and J ends were trimmed by 0 bases and 2 bases, with 7 bases remaining between them. The V gene's germline CDR1 is LGHNA and CDR2 YSLEER. The CDR3 contains 14 residues. Findings and caveats of the study: The presence of alopecia in the donors means their immune response may differ from healthy people's.

This sequence originates from a woman between 45 and 65 years old with alopecia areata. Some clones in this sample may be carry-over from other donors' samples. Source: whole blood, taken in connection with sensitization to the hapten diphenylcyclopropenone (DPC). The J gene is TRBJ1-2, the V gene TRBV4-3; D gene unclear. As DNA, the CDR3 is TGCGCCAGCAGCCAAGAAGGATTCAACTATGGCTACACCTTC. Translated, it gives CASSQEGFNYGYTF.